The 30 T cell receptor beta chains below come from one sample, sequenced in a study of vaccination and CD4 T cells after COVID-19. Scientists ran DNA taken from cultured CD4+ T cells through the Oncomine TCR Beta short-read assay for sequencing. Via MiXCR, TCRdb re-called the PCR reads, giving one row per CDR3 protein. In the table there are more than 10,000 distinct CDR3 sequences, approximately 76% of which are singletons. For these TCRs, the target antigens are not known. Treatment here: approximately 10-day PBMC culture with coronavirus spike peptide pools or control peptides (ViraFEST assay). The sample taken for sequencing was CD4+ T cells from blood, cultured in vitro. Source of these receptors: a human donor who had recovered from COVID-19.

The gene calls are TRBV7-9 and TRBJ2-7, with D possibly TRBD1 on 5 matching bases. The CDR3 has 16 residues. Germline V gene data show CDR1 as SEHNR and CDR2 as FQNEAQ (reference sequence). V was clipped by 3 bases and J by 6 bases, with 21 bases between them. This chain's CDR3 is CASSFPKQGIRGEQYF. The CDR3 bases are TGTGCCAGCAGCTTTCCCAAGCAGGGTATTCGCGGCGAGCAGTACTTC.

The chain couples TRBV19 to TRBJ1-1; TRBD1 is a possible D gene (5 bases). The CDR3 length is 15 residues. Germline V CDR1 and CDR2: LNHDA, SQIVND (reference sequence). Trimming left V 3 bases short and J 0 bases short, with 11 bases between. Here the CDR3 DNA reads TGTGCCAGTAGTATTGGTGGGGCGGTGAACACTGAAGCTTTCTTT. The encoded protein is CASSIGGAVNTEAFF.

This chain joins TRBV10-1 and TRBJ1-1; no clear D. Germline assignment: CDR1 WNHNN and CDR2 SYGVQD (reference sequence). V lost 7 bases and J 2 bases, leaving 32 bases between the germline ends. The CDR3 runs to 20 residues. The CDR3 DNA follows: TGCGCCAGCAAGGACGGATCGACTCCGGGTGGTCGTATTGGAAACACTGAAGCTTTCTTT. Its protein product is CASKDGSTPGGRIGNTEAFF.

The chain carries TRBV20-1 and TRBJ2-3; D is unresolved. Trimming stripped 2 bases from V and 2 bases from J, with 8 bases between. CDR1 DFQATT and CDR2 SNEGSKA come from the germline V gene (reference sequence). The CDR3 has 13 residues. CDR3 DNA sequence: TGCAGTGCTAGATTCCACCTCACAGATACGCAGTATTTT. Protein: CSARFHLTDTQYF.

This clonotype was recorded once. The J gene is TRBJ2-3, the V gene TRBV11-1; TRBD1 might be the D (6 bases). The CDR3 totals 15 residues. V lost 5 bases to trimming and J lost 0 bases, with 12 bases between them. Germline V CDR1 and CDR2: SGHAT, FQDESV (reference sequence). CDR3 DNA: TGTGCCAGCAGCCGACAGGCTACTAGCACAGATACGCAGTATTTT. Translation gives CASSRQATSTDTQYF.

The rearrangement uses TRBV7-8 and TRBJ1-5, with 7 positions matching TRBD1. The CDR3 sequence is 15 residues long. Germline values: CDR1 SGHVS, CDR2 FQNEAQ. The V and J ends lost 9 bases and 0 bases, in that order; junction bases with no gene match: 8. The CDR3 sequence is CASGDRFISNQPQHF. CDR3 DNA: TGTGCCAGTGGGGACAGATTCATTAGCAATCAGCCCCAGCATTTT.

The V gene is TRBV7-9, the J gene TRBJ1-5; no clear D. CDR3 size: 14 residues. Trimming removed 5 bases at V and 1 base at J, with 9 bases between. The germline V gene has CDR1 SEHNR and CDR2 FQNEAQ (reference sequence). The CDR3 loop is CASSPDTSNQPQHF. Written as DNA, the CDR3 is TGTGCCAGCAGCCCAGACACGAGCAATCAGCCCCAGCATTTT. Looking up the rest from reference TRBV7-9 and TRBJ1-5 gives the full variable domain: DTGVSQNPRHKITKRGQNVTFRCDPISEHNRLYWYRQTLGQGPEFLTYFQNEAQLEKSRLLSDRFSAERPKGSFSTLEIQRTEQGDSAMYLCASSPDTSNQPQHFGDGTRLSIL.

By its share, this clonotype is medium-sized (0.01 to 0.1%). V and J are TRBV28 and TRBJ1-2; a possible D gene is TRBD1 (5 bases). The CDR3 loop spans 15 amino acids. V was clipped by 3 bases and J by 0 bases, with 11 bases between them. The germline V gene has CDR1 MDHEN and CDR2 SYDVKM. The CDR3 region has the DNA TGTGCCAGCAGTTTCCGGGACCGGCCTAACTATGGCTACACCTTC. Translated, it gives CASSFRDRPNYGYTF.

The chain uses TRBV5-3 and TRBJ2-6; D gene ambiguous. TRBV5-3 is an ORF; its function is uncertain. V was pared by 0 bases and J by 2 bases, with 12 bases between. CDR3 length: 17 amino acids. CDR3 loop: CARSLVGVPAGANVLTF. The CDR3 region has the DNA TGTGCCAGAAGCTTGGTTGGGGTACCAGCTGGGGCCAACGTCCTGACTTTC.

The chain uses TRBV7-6 and TRBJ2-5; 9 nucleotides line up with TRBD2. The V and J ends lost 3 bases and 4 bases, in that order; junction bases with no gene match: 3. The CDR3 length is 14 residues. Germline V CDR1 and CDR2: SGHVS, FNYEAQ. The CDR3: CASSFAGGGETQYF. The CDR3 DNA reads TGTGCCAGCAGCTTCGCGGGAGGGGGAGAGACCCAGTACTTC.

The rearrangement links TRBV6-1 to TRBJ1-5, with a tentative D call TRBD1 (6 bases). The ends were cut back, 5 bases at V and 10 bases at J, with 18 bases in the middle. The germline V gene encodes CDR1 MNHNS and CDR2 SASEGT. There are 14 residues in the CDR3. CDR3 in amino acids: CASSPERGGLPQHF. In nucleotides, the CDR3 is TGTGCCAGCAGTCCCGAGAGAGGGGGTCTTCCCCAGCATTTT.

This chain joins TRBV7-9 and TRBJ1-2; D call uncertain. With 8 bases removed from V and 5 bases from J, the gap between germline ends came to 18 bases. The CDR3 is 14 amino acids. CDR1 is SEHNR and CDR2 is FQNEAQ in the germline V gene (reference sequence). CDR3 DNA: TGTGCCAGCCCGGGGAAGACGGGCGTATATGGCTACACCTTC. This encodes CASPGKTGVYGYTF.

This clonotype occurred once. The chain carries TRBV29-1 and TRBJ1-1; TRBD1 might be the D (5 bases). The CDR3 totals 13 residues. V lost 7 bases, J lost 5 bases, and 17 bases lay in between. Germline CDR1 reads SQVTM; CDR2 reads ANQGSEA. The chain's CDR3 is CSGGRGAVTEAFF. For the CDR3, the DNA is TGCAGCGGCGGGAGAGGGGCGGTGACTGAAGCTTTCTTT.

The count of this clonotype is one. The J gene is TRBJ2-7, the V gene TRBV6-1; tentatively, D is TRBD2 (6 bases). V was trimmed by 7 bases and J by 0 bases, leaving 13 bases between them. Germline-derived CDR1 and CDR2 are MNHNS and SASEGT. CDR3 length: 14 amino acids. Here the CDR3 DNA reads TGTGCCAGCACCCGGGGAGGCTTCTCCTACGAGCAGTACTTC. Translating it yields CASTRGGFSYEQYF.

The chain couples TRBV7-6 to TRBJ1-1, with TRBD1 identical over 9 bases. CDR1 and CDR2 (germline): SGHVS, FNYEAQ. Trimming removed 5 bases from V and 5 bases from J; junction bases left unmatched: 9. The CDR3 has 15 amino acids. Here the CDR3 reads CASSPRQGGWTEAFF. DNA for the CDR3: TGTGCCAGCAGCCCCCGACAGGGGGGGTGGACTGAAGCTTTCTTT.

The chain carries TRBV7-2 and TRBJ2-1, with 8 bases fitting TRBD2. There are 16 residues in the CDR3. The V segment lost 3 bases and the J segment 6 bases; nucleotides outside the gene matches: 10. Germline V lookup: CDR1 SGHTA, CDR2 FQGNSA. The CDR3 region has the DNA TGTGCCAGCAGCTTTTTCGGGACTAGGGACCTCAATGAGCAGTTCTTC. It translates to CASSFFGTRDLNEQFF.

The chain uses TRBV2 and TRBJ2-7; no firm D call. Germline CDR1 and CDR2: SNHLY and FYNNEI. Trimming shortened V by 7 bases and J by 6 bases, and 13 bases separated the two germline ends. The CDR3 contains 12 residues. The DNA of the CDR3 is TGTGCCAGCATTGAGGACGTCGGCGAGCAGTACTTC. This gives the protein CASIEDVGEQYF.

As to this clonotype: At one end, the junction sequence differs from germline, possibly due to a read error. The chain uses TRBV7-7 and TRBJ2-5, with no clear D. The CDR3 totals 13 residues. CDR1 and CDR2 (germline): SSHAT, FNYEAQ (reference sequence). The CDR3 DNA sequence: TGTGCTAGCAGCTTAAGGCTAAAAGAGACCCAGTACTTC. Protein sequence: CASSLRLKETQYF.

The CDR3 protein is CASSSQGSYQPQHF. CDR3 sequence (DNA): TGTGCCAGCAGCTCCCAGGGGAGTTATCAGCCCCAGCATTTT. This sequence joins TRBV7-2 and TRBJ1-5; perhaps TRBD1 as D (6 bases). The germline V gene encodes CDR1 SGHTA and CDR2 FQGNSA. V lost 4 bases to trimming and J lost 5 bases, with 12 bases between them. The CDR3 is made up of 14 amino acids.

CDR3 bases: TGTGCCAGCAGTTACTCGAAGGGGGCCTCCTCTGAAGCTTTCTTT. This codes for CASSYSKGASSEAFF. The chain couples TRBV6-5 to TRBJ1-1; 7 bases line up with TRBD1. Trimming at V came to 0 bases and at J to 6 bases, leaving 7 bases not matched to a gene. Germline V gene data show CDR1 as MNHEY and CDR2 as SVGAGI. The CDR3 is 15 residues long.

V gene TRBV28 combines with J gene TRBJ1-5, with TRBD1 identical over 10 bases. V lost 6 bases, J lost 5 bases, and 4 bases stayed unmatched. The CDR3 length is 14 residues. The germline V gene encodes CDR1 MDHEN and CDR2 SYDVKM. The CDR3 here is CASRHDRGHQPQHF. The CDR3 DNA follows: TGTGCCAGCAGACATGACAGGGGGCATCAGCCCCAGCATTTT.

This chain uses TRBV7-9 with TRBJ1-2; weak D call: TRBD1 (5 bases). CDR1 is SEHNR and CDR2 is FQNEAQ in the germline V gene (reference sequence). V dropped 5 bases and J dropped 6 bases, with 22 bases sitting between them. The CDR3 contains 16 residues. The CDR3 protein is CASSPLRELRDDGYTF. The CDR3 nucleotides are TGTGCCAGCAGCCCCCTCCGGGAACTGAGGGACGATGGCTACACCTTC.

The J gene is TRBJ1-2, the V gene TRBV20-1; 9 bases fit TRBD1. The CDR3 covers 12 residues. Germline V CDR1 and CDR2: DFQATT, SNEGSKA (reference sequence). V lost 6 bases, J lost 6 bases, and 5 bases stayed unmatched. The chain's CDR3 is CSALTGGDGYTF. The CDR3 bases are TGCAGTGCCCTGACAGGGGGAGATGGCTACACCTTC.

V gene TRBV6-1 combines with J gene TRBJ2-7, with 7 bases fitting TRBD2. The CDR3 is 14 residues long. Germline CDR1 reads MNHNS; CDR2 reads SASEGT. Unmatched junction bases numbered 11, after V lost 7 bases and J lost 5 bases. CDR3 protein: CASNLLRENDEQYF. The CDR3 DNA reads as TGTGCCAGCAATCTTCTGCGGGAGAACGACGAGCAGTACTTC.

The V call is TRBV7-8, the J call TRBJ1-5; a weak D match, TRBD1 (5 bases). This CDR3 is built from 16 residues. Germline loops: CDR1 SGHVS, CDR2 FQNEAQ. V dropped 1 base and J dropped 4 bases, with 14 bases sitting between them. The CDR3 spells CASSLDRIEGNQPQHF. CDR3 coding DNA: TGTGCCAGCAGCTTAGATCGGATAGAGGGGAATCAGCCCCAGCATTTT. The complete variable domain, with remaining parts taken from reference TRBV7-8 and TRBJ1-5, reads GAGVSQSPRYKVAKRGQDVALRCDPISGHVSLFWYQQALGQGPEFLTYFQNEAQLDKSGLPSDRFFAERPEGSVSTLKIQRTQQEDSAVYLCASSLDRIEGNQPQHFGDGTRLSIL.

The V and J genes are TRBV6-5 and TRBJ1-2, with D hard to call. CDR1 and CDR2 from the germline V gene are MNHEY and SVGAGI. This CDR3 comprises 13 residues. The V end lost 0 bases, the J end lost 6 bases, and 8 bases lay between the germline ends. CDR3 coding DNA: TGTGCCAGCAGTTACTCGGGTCGGGATGGCTACACCTTC. Its protein is CASSYSGRDGYTF.

The J gene is TRBJ1-2, the V gene TRBV19, with a weak D call TRBD1 (6 bases). This CDR3 has 14 residues. The V end was cut by 3 bases, the J end by 5 bases, with 13 bases between. Germline CDR1 LNHDA, CDR2 SQIVND (reference sequence). CDR3: CASSISRGRYGYTF. The DNA of the CDR3 is TGTGCCAGTAGTATTAGCAGGGGCAGGTATGGCTACACCTTC.

This sequence joins TRBV7-3 and TRBJ1-2; no clear D gene. V shed 5 bases and J shed 7 bases, with 14 bases lying between them. The CDR3 has 13 amino acids. Germline V CDR1 and CDR2: SGHTA, FQGTGA. CDR3 coding DNA: TGTGCCAGCAGCCCGGGTCTTGAGGGTGGCTACACCTTC. This sequence encodes CASSPGLEGGYTF. Complete variable domain (other parts from reference TRBV7-3 and TRBJ1-2): GAGVSQTPSNKVTEKGKYVELRCDPISGHTALYWYRQSLGQGPEFLIYFQGTGAADDSGLPNDRFFAVRPEGSVSTLKIQRTERGDSAVYLCASSPGLEGGYTFGSGTRLTVV.

The genes are TRBV7-2 and TRBJ1-2, with 7 bases fitting TRBD1. J lost 8 bases, V lost 3 bases, and 6 bases had no gene match. The length of the CDR3 is 13 residues. The germline gives CDR1 SGHTA, CDR2 FQGNSA. CDR3 in DNA: TGTGCCAGCAGCTTGTCACAGGGGCACGGCTACACCTTC. Encoded protein: CASSLSQGHGYTF.

V usage is TRBV7-9 and J usage is TRBJ1-1; D remains unclear. The germline V gene encodes CDR1 SEHNR and CDR2 FQNEAQ (reference sequence). V lost 1 base to trimming and J lost 11 bases, with 20 bases between them. CDR3 length equals 15 residues. The CDR3 region has the DNA TGTGCCAGCAGCTTAGAGGTTGGTAGCGTTGCGGCCGCTTTCTTT. It codes for CASSLEVGSVAAAFF.